A selection of T cell receptor beta chains follows, all from one sample in a study of identical twins. TCRdb analysed the 5' RACE reads with MiXCR anew, one entry per CDR3 protein. The data contain around 550,000 distinct CDR3 sequences, nearly 15% of them singletons. This sample was shared with a second study, whose subject was yellow fever vaccine responses in identical twins.

The specimen was CD4+ T cells sorted from blood. The receptor source for this set is a woman younger than 30 in good health. CDR3s include the opening cysteine and the closing phenylalanine or tryptophan. D genes are given only for firm matches. Not every row has a clone size; where given, it reads once, few, many or a size class.

v_gene	d_gene	abundance	j_gene	CDR3aa	CDR3nt
TRBV18	.	.	TRBJ2-1	CASSPPGTSYNEQFF	TGTGCCAGCTCACCACCCGGGACTTCTTACAATGAGCAGTTCTTC
TRBV4-1	.	few	TRBJ2-1	CWRRDGARAASYNEQFF	TGCTGGCGCAGAGATGGGGCCAGAGCAGCCTCCTACAATGAGCAGTTCTTC
TRBV20-1	.	.	TRBJ2-5	CSADTSTGIEETQYF	TGCAGTGCCGACACTAGCACCGGAATAGAAGAGACCCAGTACTTC
TRBV6-5	TRBD2	.	TRBJ2-5	CASSYSSGGGRSGETQYF	TGTGCCAGCAGTTACTCGTCTGGCGGGGGGCGATCTGGAGAGACCCAGTACTTC
TRBV3-1	TRBD2	few	TRBJ2-7	CASSPDRGMASGRESYEQYF	TGTGCCAGCAGCCCTGATCGGGGGATGGCTAGCGGGAGAGAAAGCTACGAGCAGTACTTC
TRBV10-2	.	many	TRBJ2-3	CASSELLVGPDTQYF	TGCGCCAGCAGTGAGTTACTAGTAGGGCCAGATACGCAGTATTTT
TRBV20-1	.	.	TRBJ2-1	CSAPSTNEQFF	TGCAGTGCTCCCTCTACGAATGAGCAGTTCTTC
TRBV20-1	TRBD1	few	TRBJ1-6	CSAADRVVPLHF	TGCAGTGCAGCTGACAGGGTGGTACCCCTCCACTTT
TRBV6-1	TRBD2	.	TRBJ2-5	CASRGPGGRETQYF	TGTGCCAGCAGAGGGCCGGGGGGGCGCGAGACCCAGTACTTC
TRBV6-1	TRBD1	few	TRBJ1-1	CASSEETGIPTEAFF	TGTGCCAGCAGTGAAGAGACAGGGATACCCACTGAAGCTTTCTTT
TRBV7-6	.	.	TRBJ2-1	CASSGRGAGSYNEQFF	TGTGCCAGCAGCGGTCGGGGAGCCGGCTCCTACAATGAGCAGTTCTTC
TRBV6-5	.	.	TRBJ1-1	CASSYSGQSGREAFF	TGTGCCAGCAGTTACTCGGGCCAGTCGGGCAGGGAAGCTTTCTTT
TRBV18	.	few	TRBJ2-3	CASSSGVPDTQYF	TGTGCCAGCTCTTCAGGAGTCCCAGATACGCAGTATTTT
TRBV9	TRBD2	few	TRBJ2-5	CASSVGGAGVGETQYF	TGTGCCAGCAGCGTAGGCGGAGCGGGAGTTGGAGAGACCCAGTACTTC
TRBV6-7	.	.	TRBJ2-1	CASSYPVPRSSYNEQFF	TGTGCCAGCAGTTACCCCGTTCCCAGGAGTTCCTACAATGAGCAGTTCTTC
TRBV6-1	.	.	TRBJ2-5	CASRPLFNYGTQYF	TGTGCCAGCAGGCCATTATTTAATTATGGGACCCAGTACTTC
TRBV12-3/TRBV12-4	.	many	TRBJ1-4	CASSLFGEEKLFF	TGTGCCAGCAGTTTATTCGGGGAAGAAAAACTGTTTTTT
TRBV25-1	.	.	TRBJ1-4	CASSELGLGGTNEKLFF	TGTGCCAGCAGTGAATTGGGGCTGGGAGGAACTAATGAAAAACTGTTTTTT
TRBV7-2	TRBD2	few	TRBJ2-1	CASSLDPTSLGLFF	TGTGCCAGCAGCTTAGATCCGACTAGCCTTGGGCTGTTCTTC
TRBV20-1	.	.	TRBJ1-5	CSAADGVNQPQHF	TGCAGTGCAGCCGACGGAGTCAATCAGCCCCAGCATTTT
TRBV12-3/TRBV12-4	TRBD2	many	TRBJ2-2	CASSPWSGTSGTGELFF	TGTGCCAGCAGCCCTTGGTCCGGGACTAGCGGCACCGGGGAGCTGTTTTTT
TRBV25-1	.	few	TRBJ2-5	CASSDRGTLRETQYF	TGTGCCAGCAGTGACCGCGGGACGCTTAGAGAGACCCAGTACTTC
TRBV12-3/TRBV12-4	TRBD1	few	TRBJ1-2	CASRRGQGNYGYTF	TGTGCCAGCAGACGAGGACAGGGGAACTATGGCTACACCTTC
TRBV2	.	.	TRBJ2-1	CASSERGRYHNEQFF	TGTGCCAGCAGTGAAAGAGGGCGGTATCACAATGAGCAGTTCTTC
TRBV25-1	.	few	TRBJ2-1	CASSDPGLGHEQFF	TGTGCCAGCAGTGACCCAGGTTTAGGGCATGAGCAGTTCTTC